The next 2 T cell receptor beta chains were all read from a single sample in a study of cytomegalovirus exposure and HLA in healthy donors. PCR was performed using 60 Vbeta and 13 Jbeta primers. Clones were read by immunoSEQ multiplex PCR, and TCRdb kept only the in-frame ones, dropping some. The sample lists roughly 130,000 clones; 80% were seen once. Material for sequencing was PBMCs. Receptors originate from a woman aged 40-49 years in good health and CMV-seronegative.

The chain employs TRBV5-1 and TRBJ2-3; tentative D call: TRBD1 (5 bases). Looked up from germline, CDR1 is SGHRS and CDR2 is YFSETQ. The V end lost 0 bases, the J end lost 0 bases, and 11 bases lay between the germline ends. The CDR3 spans 16 residues. The CDR3 reads CASSLDGQASTDTQYF. The CDR3 region has the DNA TGCGCCAGCAGCTTGGACGGACAAGCTAGCACAGATACGCAGTATTTT.

The rearrangement links TRBV4-1 to TRBJ2-2, with TRBD2 identical over 9 bases. The CDR3 extends over 18 amino acids. V shed 3 bases, J shed 2 bases, and the junction held 10 bases outside the gene matches. Germline CDR1 and CDR2: MGHRA and YSYEKL. The CDR3 bases are TGCGCCAGCAGCCAGGCCCGCCCTAGCGGGACAAACACCGGGGAGCTGTTTTTT. Translating it yields CASSQARPSGTNTGELFF.